Below, 9 T cell receptor beta chains from the same sample are listed, as sequenced in a study of T cell responses to AZD1222 COVID-19 vaccine. Profiled with immunoSEQ multiplex PCR; TCRdb holds only in-frame clones, not every one. The table lists approximately 70,000 clones, about 85% of them singletons, with roughly 20% in the top ten. Specimen: peripheral blood, collected on day 0 of AZD1222 vaccination. The source is an adult in good health.

The chain employs TRBV30 and TRBJ2-2, with no clear D. Trimming cost V 1 base and J 1 base, with 7 bases left between them. The CDR3 runs 14 residues. Germline V gene sequence: CDR1 GTSNPN, CDR2 SVGIG (reference sequence). The CDR3, as DNA: TGTGCCTGGAGTGATGGGGTGAACACCGGGGAGCTGTTTTTT. Protein: CAWSDGVNTGELFF.

The chain joins TRBV28 to TRBJ1-6; D is undetermined. Germline V CDR1 and CDR2: MDHEN, SYDVKM. Trimming took off 8 bases at V and 4 bases at J, with 3 bases between the two ends. CDR3 length equals 11 residues. CDR3: CASGYNSPLHF. The CDR3 coding sequence is TGTGCCAGCGGATATAATTCACCCCTCCACTTT.

The chain couples TRBV19 to TRBJ1-2; 8 nucleotides match TRBD1. In germline, CDR1 is LNHDA, CDR2 SQIVND (reference sequence). Germline trimming cut 5 bases from V and 3 bases from J; bases unmatched to any gene: 2. This CDR3 is 13 amino acids long. The CDR3, as DNA: TGTGCCAGTAGTCTGGACAGGGACTATGGCTACACCTTC. Its translation: CASSLDRDYGYTF.

The chain recombines TRBV19 with TRBJ2-3; weak D call: TRBD1 (6 bases). This CDR3 comprises 16 residues. Germline CDR1 and CDR2: LNHDA and SQIVND (reference sequence). Trimming left V 2 bases short and J 0 bases short, with 12 bases between. The CDR3, as DNA: TGTGCCAGTAGTATAATCTCGACAGGTAGCACAGATACGCAGTATTTT. Protein product: CASSIISTGSTDTQYF.

This chain links TRBV3-1 (or the pseudogene TRBV3-2) with TRBJ1-2; D is perhaps TRBD1 (5 bases). The CDR3 runs 14 residues. Per germline, CDR1 LGHDT and CDR2 YNNKEL (reference sequence). Trimming left V 4 bases short and J 0 bases short, with 9 bases between. The CDR3 here is CASSRDGSNYGYTF. The CDR3 coding sequence is TGTGCCAGCAGCCGGGACGGCTCTAACTATGGCTACACCTTC.

The chain carries TRBV2 and TRBJ2-1; possibly TRBD1 or TRBD2 for D (5 bases each). CDR3 length equals 13 residues. CDR1 is SNHLY, CDR2 FYNNEI, per germline. V was shortened by 7 bases and J by 9 bases, with 16 bases between the two germline ends. The CDR3 DNA reads TGTGCCAGCATTATGAGAGGGGCAAGTGAGCAGTTCTTC. It codes for CASIMRGASEQFF.

The chain employs TRBV5-1 and TRBJ2-3, with D perhaps matching TRBD2 (6 bases). V was clipped by 5 bases and J by 4 bases, with 17 bases between them. This CDR3 is 15 amino acids long. Germline V CDR1 and CDR2: SGHRS, YFSETQ. Here the CDR3 reads CASSQRLGSSDTQYF. In DNA form, the CDR3 reads TGCGCCAGCAGTCAGAGACTAGGGAGTTCAGATACGCAGTATTTT.

The chain joins TRBV5-1 to TRBJ1-1; TRBD1 might be the D (5 bases). The CDR3 sequence is 14 residues long. CDR1 is SGHRS and CDR2 is YFSETQ in the germline V gene. V shed 0 bases and J shed 5 bases, with 11 bases lying between them. The DNA of the CDR3 is TGCGCCAGCAGCTTGGAGGGGCTCGAAACTGAAGCTTTCTTT. Its translation: CASSLEGLETEAFF.

V usage is TRBV4-2 and J usage is TRBJ1-6; 9 bases fit TRBD1. Germline V gene sequence: CDR1 LGHNA, CDR2 YNFKEQ. CDR3 length: 17 residues. V lost 0 bases, J lost 5 bases, and 5 bases stayed unmatched. The CDR3 sequence is CASSQESRDRDNSPLHF. Here the CDR3 DNA reads TGTGCCAGCAGCCAAGAATCCCGGGACAGGGATAATTCACCCCTCCACTTT.